This T cell receptor beta chain was profiled in a study of siplizumab effects on memory and regulatory T cells. Study findings and constraints: Significant reduction of alloreactive sequences traceable to unstimulated CD4+ memory cells was observed with siplizumab. The diversity of naive T cells seemed greater than that of memory cells, and their alloresponse contribution seemed major.

The CDR3 spans 13 residues. Trimming cost V 3 bases and J 5 bases, with 10 bases left between them. Germline CDR1 and CDR2: SEHNR and FQNEAQ (reference sequence). For around 6 days at 37°C, the mixed lymphocyte reaction cells were kept in coculture. Once responder PBMCs had been labelled with CFSE and stimulator PBMCs with Violet Dye, they were mixed 1:1. Per individual sample, 9.9 x 10^4 or so TCR templates were assayed. Clones were sequenced by immunoSEQ multiplex PCR, and TCRdb holds only the in-frame ones, with some missing. The table has about 10,000 clones, more than 35% seen once. Details on this clone: The antigen remains unidentified.

The rearrangement joins TRBV7-9 to TRBJ1-1, with D unclear. The sequence was obtained from a human donor in good health; the cells came from an allogeneic mixed lymphocyte reaction. The sequencing sample was made of CFSE-low (dividing) CD8+ T cells sorted from an allogeneic mixed lymphocyte reaction. This CDR3 is CASSFGGITEAFF. The CDR3 DNA sequence: TGTGCCAGCAGCTTCGGCGGAATTACTGAAGCTTTCTTT.